This paragraph reports one T cell receptor (beta chain). The data were obtained in a study of blood T cell repertoires in COVID-19. Study at large: COVID-19 samples from acute and convalescent phases originated in the United States, Italy and Spain.

How the authors handled the data: Amplification from reference gene primers served as the basis for estimated nucleated cell counts. Using immunoSEQ multiplex PCR, the repertoire was profiled, and TCRdb retains in-frame clones only, with some absent. V, J and clone size were drawn from that table, and D and trimming were deduced from the DNA. The data contain approximately 210,000 clones, 85% to 90% of them singletons. Recruited during active infection, patients (from Seattle) were subsequently followed longitudinally. Sequences were obtained from peripheral blood. This clonotype originated in a man aged 50 or older with COVID-19, enrolled during active disease.

The CDR3 sequence is CASQLAGGYEQYF. Written as DNA, the CDR3 is TGTGCCAGTCAACTAGCGGGGGGATACGAGCAGTACTTC. This rearrangement joins TRBV7-9 to TRBJ2-7; 12 bases are a match to TRBD2. CDR3 size: 13 residues. Germline V CDR1 and CDR2: SEHNR, FQNEAQ (reference sequence). V trimming: 9 bases; J trimming: 4 bases; junction bases outside the gene matches: 4. Filled out from reference TRBV7-9 and TRBJ2-7, the complete variable domain reads DTGVSQNPRHKITKRGQNVTFRCDPISEHNRLYWYRQTLGQGPEFLTYFQNEAQLEKSRLLSDRFSAERPKGSFSTLEIQRTEQGDSAMYLCASQLAGGYEQYFGPGTRLTVT.